The rows below give T cell receptor beta chains drawn from one sample of a study of blood T cell repertoires in COVID-19. The assay was immunoSEQ multiplex PCR, and TCRdb's table has in-frame clones only and misses some. The repertoire includes more than 150,000 clones, 80% to 90% of them detected once, and around 12% sits in the top ten. Sequenced sample: peripheral blood. Receptors were obtained from an elderly woman with COVID-19, enrolled during active disease. Each CDR3 is given with its conserved first and last residue. The D gene is left open where the match is weak. Clone size is not always given. Where it is, it says once, few, many or a class for expanded clones.

>once|13|-|TRBJ2-7|TRBV6-5
TGTGCCAGCAGTTGGGACTTTAGCTACGAGCAGTACTTC
CASSWDFSYEQYF
>-|13|-|TRBJ1-6|TRBV7-9
TGTGCCAGCAGCCCGAGAGCCGATTCACCCCTCCACTTT
CASSPRADSPLHF
>-|18|TRBD2|TRBJ2-7|TRBV7-2
TGTGCCAGCAGCTTAGCAATCCCTAGCGGGAGTTTATCCTACGAGCAGTACTTC
CASSLAIPSGSLSYEQYF
>-|16|TRBD2|TRBJ2-3|TRBV9
TGTGCCAGCAGCACGGGACTAGCGGGTAACACAGATACGCAGTATTTT
CASSTGLAGNTDTQYF
>-|14|-|TRBJ2-7|TRBV18
TGTGCCAGCTCCCCCCCAGGAAAAACCTACGAGCAGTACTTC
CASSPPGKTYEQYF
>-|15|-|TRBJ1-2|TRBV6-5
TGTGCCAGCAGTTTGAGGTGGGGCGTTGCGGATGGCTACACCTTC
CASSLRWGVADGYTF
>-|17|TRBD1|TRBJ2-2|TRBV5-1
TGCGCCAGCAGCTTGTATCCGGGACAGGGGATCACCGGGGAGCTGTTTTTT
CASSLYPGQGITGELFF
>-|13|-|TRBJ1-6|TRBV6-1
TGTGCCAGCAGTCAAGCCCGGAGTTCACCCCTCCACTTT
CASSQARSSPLHF
>-|12|-|TRBJ1-2|TRBV28
TGTGCCAGCAGTCCCTCGGGGGATGGCTACACCTTC
CASSPSGDGYTF
>-|15|-|TRBJ1-3|TRBV6-5
TGTGCCAGCAGCTATGGGGGCGGCCCTGGAAACACCATATATTTT
CASSYGGGPGNTIYF
>-|14|-|TRBJ1-1|TRBV7-3
TGTGCCAGCAGCTTTCGGGTGACGAACACTGAAGCTTTCTTT
CASSFRVTNTEAFF
>-|13|TRBD1|TRBJ2-5|TRBV18
TGTGCCAGCTCACCCGGGACAGGAGAGACCCAGTACTTC
CASSPGTGETQYF
>few|13|TRBD2|TRBJ2-5|TRBV2
TGTGCCAGCAAGCGGCTAGCGGGAGAGACCCAGTACTTC
CASKRLAGETQYF
>once|13|-|TRBJ2-7|TRBV19
TGTGCCAGTAGTATGGAGGAAGGCTACGAGCAGTACTTC
CASSMEEGYEQYF
>-|15|TRBD1|TRBJ1-4|TRBV18
TGTGCCAGCTCACCTCCCGGGACAGGGAACGAAAAACTGTTTTTT
CASSPPGTGNEKLFF
>-|14|-|TRBJ1-1|TRBV6-5
TGTGCCAGCAGTTCCGACAGGAGGAACACTGAAGCTTTCTTT
CASSSDRRNTEAFF
>few|15|TRBD1|TRBJ2-5|TRBV7-8
TGTGCCAGCAGCTTTGGGCCGGGACAGCAAGAGACCCAGTACTTC
CASSFGPGQQETQYF
>-|15|TRBD2|TRBJ2-2|TRBV7-9
TGTGCCAGCAGCCTGAGACTAGCGGGAGGCCGGGAGCTGTTTTTT
CASSLRLAGGRELFF
>-|16|TRBD1|TRBJ2-6|TRBV15
TGTGCCACCAGCCGGGGGACAGGCTCTGGGGCCAACGTCCTGACTTTC
CATSRGTGSGANVLTF
>once|16|-|TRBJ1-4|TRBV19
TGTGCCAGTAGTCTTGGAGGGGCTCTCAATAATGAAAAACTGTTTTTT
CASSLGGALNNEKLFF
>-|13|-|TRBJ1-2|TRBV2
TGTGCCAGCAGTGATGTCCCAGGGCATGGCTACACCTTC
CASSDVPGHGYTF
>-|15|-|TRBJ1-3|TRBV5-1
TGCGCCAGCAGCCTAGGACACGTCTCTGGAAACACCATATATTTT
CASSLGHVSGNTIYF
>-|15|-|TRBJ1-1|TRBV19
TGTGCCAGTAGTCCCCCAGGGGCTACGAACACTGAAGCTTTCTTT
CASSPPGATNTEAFF
>-|13|TRBD1|TRBJ1-2|TRBV3-1/TRBV3-2
TGTGCCAGCAGCCGACAGGGATTACGGGGCTACACCTTC
CASSRQGLRGYTF
>few|16|-|TRBJ2-1|TRBV11-2
TGTGCCAGCAGCTTAGACCTATCGGGACATTCTGTTGAGCAGTTCTTC
CASSLDLSGHSVEQFF
>-|17|TRBD2|TRBJ2-3|TRBV13
TGTGCCAGCAGCTTACCCCTAGCGGGGGGAGAGGCAGATACGCAGTATTTT
CASSLPLAGGEADTQYF
>-|17|TRBD1|TRBJ2-6|TRBV6-1
TGTGCCAGCAGTGACGGGGACAGACTCTCTGGGGCCAACGTCCTGACTTTC
CASSDGDRLSGANVLTF
>few|12|TRBD1|TRBJ2-7|TRBV7-8
TGTGCCAGCAGCTTACGATCAGGGGGTCAGTACTTC
CASSLRSGGQYF
>-|15|-|TRBJ1-6|TRBV7-3
TGTGCCAGCAGCTTAACAGGAGGGGTTAATTCACCCCTCCACTTT
CASSLTGGVNSPLHF
>-|15|TRBD1|TRBJ2-7|TRBV20-1
TGCAGTGCTAGTTCCACCAGGGGGCTTCTCTACGAGCAGTACTTC
CSASSTRGLLYEQYF
>few|15|TRBD1|TRBJ2-7|TRBV5-1
TGCGCCAGCAGCTTGGCGCGGGACAGGGGGCGCGAGCAGTACTTC
CASSLARDRGREQYF
>-|14|-|TRBJ1-1|TRBV4-3
TGCGCCAGCAGCCATAGTACCGGTGGCACTGAAGCTTTCTTT
CASSHSTGGTEAFF
>-|15|-|TRBJ2-7|TRBV7-9
TGTGCCAGCAGCTTCGGTTTCCGGGGGAACTACGAGCAGTACTTC
CASSFGFRGNYEQYF
>-|13|-|TRBJ1-2|TRBV3-1/TRBV3-2
TGTGCCAGCAGCCAGGGCTACGAACGAAGCTACACCTTC
CASSQGYERSYTF
>-|13|-|TRBJ1-2|TRBV14
TGTGCCAGCAGCCAAGATGTTTCAGATGGCTACACCTTC
CASSQDVSDGYTF
>-|15|TRBD1|TRBJ1-3|TRBV9
TGTGCCAGCAGTGACGGACAGGACTCTGGAAACACCATATATTTT
CASSDGQDSGNTIYF
>-|16|-|TRBJ2-1|TRBV11-3
TGTGCCAGCAGCTCCCGGGACTCCGGCTCCTACAATGAGCAGTTCTTC
CASSSRDSGSYNEQFF
>few|16|TRBD2|TRBJ2-1|TRBV6-6
TGTGCCAGCAGTTACTCGGTAGCGGGAGGCTACAATGAGCAGTTCTTC
CASSYSVAGGYNEQFF
>-|13|-|TRBJ2-1|TRBV24-1
TGTGCCACCAGTGATAGTCTAGAGGTGCTCCGGTTCTTC
CATSDSLEVLRFF
>-|16|TRBD1|TRBJ2-2|TRBV7-2
TGTGCCAGCAGCCGCGCCGGGACAGCGAACACCGGGGAGCTGTTTTTT
CASSRAGTANTGELFF
>-|13|-|TRBJ1-5|TRBV7-6
TGTGCCAGCAGCTTAGTGGGGGGTCAGCCCCAGCATTTT
CASSLVGGQPQHF
>-|15|TRBD1|TRBJ1-1|TRBV19
TGTGCCAGTAGTATAACAACAGGGGGAGACACTGAAGCTTTCTTT
CASSITTGGDTEAFF
>-|13|TRBD2|TRBJ2-5|TRBV29-1
TGCAGCGTTGAAGGCCTAGCGGAAGAGACCCAGTACTTC
CSVEGLAEETQYF
>few|14|TRBD1|TRBJ2-5|TRBV2
TGTGCCAGCAGAATGACAGGGGGCTCGGAGACCCAGTACTTC
CASRMTGGSETQYF
>-|14|-|TRBJ1-6|TRBV6-1
TGTGCCAGCAGTGAAAGACAGAATAATTCACCCCTCCACTTT
CASSERQNNSPLHF
>-|14|TRBD1|TRBJ2-7|TRBV5-1
TGCGCCAGCAGCCTCATGACAGGGGTGGACGAGCAGTACTTC
CASSLMTGVDEQYF
>many|13|TRBD1|TRBJ2-2|TRBV18
TGTGCCAGTCCCGGGACAGACACCGGGGAGCTGTTTTTT
CASPGTDTGELFF
>-|13|TRBD1|TRBJ1-2|TRBV3-1/TRBV3-2
TGTGCCAGCAGCCCCGCTCGGGACAGCAGCTACACCTTC
CASSPARDSSYTF
>-|15|TRBD2|TRBJ2-7|TRBV28
TGTGCCAGCAGTTTAGCGGGGGGGGACAAAAACGAGCAGTACTTC
CASSLAGGDKNEQYF
>-|16|TRBD2|TRBJ2-3|TRBV5-4
TGTGCCAGCAGCGAGGGACTAGCGGGGGGCACAGATACGCAGTATTTT
CASSEGLAGGTDTQYF
>once|15|-|TRBJ1-1|TRBV6-6
TGTGCCAGCAGTCCCCGTCCGAGGGGGACCACTGAAGCTTTCTTT
CASSPRPRGTTEAFF
>-|15|TRBD1|TRBJ2-7|TRBV18
TGTGCCAGCTCACCACGACAGGGGGCGGCATACGAGCAGTACTTC
CASSPRQGAAYEQYF
>-|15|-|TRBJ1-1|TRBV10-3
TGTGCCATCAGTGACGGTTACGGGGATCAGACTGAAGCTTTCTTT
CAISDGYGDQTEAFF
>few|13|TRBD1|TRBJ1-2|TRBV27
TGTGCCAGCAGTTCCGGACAGGGCTATGGCTACACCTTC
CASSSGQGYGYTF